This entry lists 20 T cell receptor beta chains sequenced from one sample in a study of cytomegalovirus exposure and HLA in healthy donors. The PCR contained 60 Vbeta and 13 Jbeta primers. Assay: immunoSEQ multiplex PCR; the TCRdb copy retains only in-frame clones and omits some. Seen here are 200,000 to 250,000 clones, roughly four fifths observed once, and the top ten hold roughly 7.4%. Sequencing was performed on PBMCs. The receptor source for this set is a woman in her sixties or seventies in good health and CMV-seropositive.

The rearrangement joins TRBV2 to TRBJ2-2; 10 bases map to TRBD2. Germline trimming cut 4 bases from V and 8 bases from J; bases unmatched to any gene: 10. Germline V gives CDR1 SNHLY, CDR2 FYNNEI. The CDR3 consists of 16 residues. As DNA, the CDR3 is TGTGCCAGCAGTGTCCGCGGGGCTAGCGGGAGTGGGGAGCTGTTTTTT. Translated, it gives CASSVRGASGSGELFF.

The chain recombines TRBV19 with TRBJ1-1; D gene unclear. The germline CDR1 and CDR2 sequences are LNHDA and SQIVND (reference sequence). The CDR3 has 13 amino acids. Trimming cost V 3 bases and J 0 bases, with 5 bases left between them. DNA for the CDR3: TGTGCCAGTAGTATCGGGGTGAACACTGAAGCTTTCTTT. This codes for CASSIGVNTEAFF.

This clone was recorded a few times. The rearrangement links TRBV5-1 to TRBJ2-1; TRBD2 matches 11 bases. V shed 3 bases and J 4 bases; nucleotides not matched to a gene: 6. This CDR3 comprises 16 residues. Germline V lookup: CDR1 SGHRS, CDR2 YFSETQ. In DNA form, the CDR3 reads TGCGCCAGCAGCTCCGGGGGGACTAGCGGATACAATGAGCAGTTCTTC. This codes for CASSSGGTSGYNEQFF.

This clone has a single count. The chain is built from TRBV7-8 and TRBJ2-1, with 7 nucleotides matching TRBD2. Per germline, CDR1 SGHVS and CDR2 FQNEAQ. The V and J ends lost 2 bases and 6 bases, in that order; junction bases with no gene match: 7. The CDR3 has 15 residues. In nucleotides, the CDR3 is TGTGCCAGCAGCTTACGGTGGGAGGGCATCAATGAGCAGTTCTTC. Amino acid sequence: CASSLRWEGINEQFF.

The genes are TRBV7-2 and TRBJ2-1; 7 bases fit TRBD1. CDR1 is SGHTA, CDR2 FQGNSA, per germline. The CDR3 contains 15 residues. With 5 bases clipped from V and 3 bases from J, the junction kept 7 bases outside the gene matches. The CDR3 nucleotides read TGTGCCAGCAGCCCAACGGGACAGCTCTACAATGAGCAGTTCTTC. Protein: CASSPTGQLYNEQFF.

J is TRBJ2-5 and V is TRBV6-1; tentatively, D is TRBD1 (6 bases). The CDR3 runs to 14 residues. V was clipped by 7 bases and J by 4 bases, with 16 bases between them. CDR1 and CDR2 from the germline V gene are MNHNS and SASEGT. The chain's CDR3 is CASIERGIGETQYF. The CDR3 nucleotides read TGTGCCAGCATCGAAAGGGGGATAGGAGAGACCCAGTACTTC.

This chain joins TRBV6-5 and TRBJ1-1; TRBD1 aligns across 9 bases. Germline CDR1 MNHEY, CDR2 SVGAGI. The CDR3 runs to 15 residues. J gave up 5 bases and V 6 bases, and 10 bases lay outside the gene matches. The CDR3 spells CASRFPGQGSTEAFF. The CDR3 coding sequence is TGTGCCAGCAGATTTCCGGGACAGGGAAGTACTGAAGCTTTCTTT.

The J gene is TRBJ1-4, the V gene TRBV6-6; 7 bases match TRBD1. Germline-derived CDR1 and CDR2 are MNHNY and SVGAGI (reference sequence). The CDR3 has 14 amino acids. Trimming cost V 5 bases and J 4 bases; bases outside gene matches: 4. The CDR3 DNA sequence: TGTGCCAGCAGTAAACAGGGGCTTAATGAAAAACTGTTTTTT. The encoded protein is CASSKQGLNEKLFF.

This clone was picked up one time. The V and J genes are TRBV29-1 and TRBJ1-1; tentative D call: TRBD1 (5 bases). The germline gives CDR1 SQVTM, CDR2 ANQGSEA. V gave up 1 base and J gave up 1 base, with 7 bases separating them. CDR3 size: 13 residues. The CDR3 coding sequence is TGCAGCGTTGAAGGCAGGGCGAACACTGAAGCTTTCTTT. It yields the protein CSVEGRANTEAFF.

The rearrangement joins TRBV5-6 to TRBJ2-7, with TRBD1 as a possible D gene (5 bases). The length of the CDR3 is 14 residues. Germline lookup yields CDR1 SGHDT and CDR2 YYEEEE. The V and J ends lost 0 bases and 2 bases respectively, with 9 bases between them. DNA for the CDR3: TGTGCCAGCAGCTTGGGGGGCTCTCCCTACGAGCAGTACTTC. Translation: CASSLGGSPYEQYF.

This rearrangement joins TRBV28 to TRBJ2-5, with 12 bases identical to TRBD2. The CDR3 is 14 residues long. CDR1 is MDHEN and CDR2 is SYDVKM in the germline V gene. The V segment lost 6 bases and the J segment 4 bases; nucleotides outside the gene matches: 3. CDR3 sequence reads: CASSQLAGGETQYF. As DNA, the CDR3 is TGTGCCAGCAGCCAACTAGCGGGAGGAGAGACCCAGTACTTC.

The V and J genes are TRBV4-3 and TRBJ2-7; 9 bases are a match to TRBD2. There are 16 residues in the CDR3. The germline V gene encodes CDR1 LGHNA and CDR2 YSLEER. Losses at the gene ends were 2 bases for V and 2 bases for J; bases not matched to a gene: 7. CDR3 sequence reads: CASSQSGLAYAYEQYF. CDR3 DNA: TGCGCCAGCAGCCAATCAGGACTAGCGTACGCCTACGAGCAGTACTTC.

The rearrangement joins TRBV29-1 to TRBJ2-1; TRBD1 is a possible D gene (6 bases). V shed 6 bases and J shed 1 base, with 16 bases lying between them. The germline CDR1 and CDR2 sequences are SQVTM and ANQGSEA. The CDR3 has 15 amino acids. In nucleotides, the CDR3 is TGCAGCGTGGAAACAGGGTCAGGATCCTACAATGAGCAGTTCTTC. Residues: CSVETGSGSYNEQFF.

The rearrangement links TRBV27 to TRBJ2-5; possibly TRBD2 for D (5 bases). Germline CDR1 and CDR2: MNHEY and SMNVEV (reference sequence). The V and J ends lost 6 bases and 2 bases respectively, with 7 bases between them. This CDR3 spans 12 amino acids. The CDR3 coding sequence is TGTGCCAGCAGCCTAGCACAAGAGACCCAGTACTTC. Its translation: CASSLAQETQYF.

The chain links TRBV5-4 to TRBJ2-1, with 8 positions matching TRBD1. Germline V gene lookup returns CDR1 SGHNT and CDR2 YYREEE (reference sequence). The junction had 8 bases not matched to a gene; V was cut back by 3 bases and J by 9 bases. The CDR3 has 14 residues. For the CDR3, the DNA is TGTGCCAGCAGCTCGACAGGGGTCAGAGGTGAGCAGTTCTTC. Translation: CASSSTGVRGEQFF.

This chain joins TRBV11-2 and TRBJ2-1, with 9 bases aligning to TRBD2. Germline V gives CDR1 SGHAT, CDR2 FQNNGV. The V segment lost 5 bases and the J segment 9 bases; nucleotides outside the gene matches: 14. The CDR3 has 16 residues. CDR3 coding DNA: TGTGCCAGCAGCGCGAGGGGTCTAGCGGGGCCGATTGAGCAGTTCTTC. It codes for CASSARGLAGPIEQFF.

V gene TRBV5-6 combines with J gene TRBJ2-7, with 13 nucleotides matching TRBD2. This CDR3 contains 16 residues. CDR1 is SGHDT and CDR2 is YYEEEE in the germline V gene. V dropped 4 bases and J dropped 2; count of bases not matched to a gene: 6. The CDR3 loop is CASSLPGLAGPYEQYF. Here the CDR3 DNA reads TGTGCCAGCAGCCTGCCGGGACTAGCGGGACCCTACGAGCAGTACTTC.

The chain recombines TRBV6-6 with TRBJ2-3, with 7 bases matching TRBD1. V was clipped by 2 bases and J by 0 bases; unmatched bases: 5. The CDR3 contains 16 residues. Germline lookup yields CDR1 MNHNY and CDR2 SVGAGI (reference sequence). This chain's CDR3 is CASSYPQGVSTDTQYF. In DNA, the CDR3 is TGTGCCAGCAGTTACCCGCAGGGGGTTAGCACAGATACGCAGTATTTT.

The chain links TRBV6-4 to TRBJ2-3, with 7 bases matching TRBD2. CDR1 and CDR2 from the germline V gene are MRHNA and SNTAGT. V shed 0 bases and J 2 bases; nucleotides not matched to a gene: 2. The CDR3 contains 15 residues. The CDR3 here is CASSDSKRDTDTQYF. Here the CDR3 DNA reads TGTGCCAGCAGTGACTCGAAGCGGGACACAGATACGCAGTATTTT.

This CDR3 reads CASSLLLQPQHF. CDR3 coding DNA: TGTGCCAGCAGCTTATTGCTACAGCCCCAGCATTTT. The chain uses TRBV7-2 and TRBJ1-5; unclear D gene. V lost 2 bases to trimming and J lost 7 bases, with 6 bases between them. The germline gives CDR1 SGHTA, CDR2 FQGNSA. CDR3 length: 12 residues.